The next 24 T cell receptor beta chains were all read from a single sample in a study of CD8 T cell repertoires and HIV-1 epitope variants. Their recognized antigens are unknown. TCRdb's table, derived via immunoSEQ multiplex PCR, lists solely in-frame clones and lacks some. The table lists 4,500 to 5,500 clones, 65% to 75% of them singletons, with approximately 40% in the top ten. The source material was cultured CD8+ T cells derived from PBMCs. These receptors were taken from a male donor with HIV.

Only a few counts were recorded for this clone. The chain employs TRBV6-5 and TRBJ2-1; D possibly corresponds to TRBD2 (6 bases). Germline CDR1 reads MNHEY; CDR2 reads SVGAGI. V lost 4 bases, J lost 8 bases, and 12 bases lay in between. The CDR3 consists of 13 residues. The CDR3 loop reads CASSSRDSDEQFF. For the CDR3, the DNA is TGTGCCAGCAGTTCCCGGGACTCGGATGAGCAGTTCTTC.

The chain couples TRBV19 to TRBJ2-3, with D possibly being TRBD1 (6 bases). The CDR3 consists of 15 residues. Per germline, CDR1 LNHDA and CDR2 SQIVND (reference sequence). The V end lost 1 base, the J end lost 3 bases, and 11 bases lay between the germline ends. The CDR3 DNA follows: TGTGCCAGTAGTATAGGGACAGATGGTACAGATACGCAGTATTTT. Amino acids: CASSIGTDGTDTQYF. Supplemented by reference TRBV19 and TRBJ2-3, the full variable domain reads DGGITQSPKYLFRKEGQNVTLSCEQNLNHDAMYWYRQDPGQGLRLIYYSQIVNDFQKGDIAEGYSVSREKKESFPLTVTSAQKNPTAFYLCASSIGTDGTDTQYFGPGTRLTVL.

V gene TRBV28 combines with J gene TRBJ2-2, with 8 bases identical to TRBD1. This CDR3 region has 18 residues. The junction had 13 bases not matched to a gene; V was cut back by 6 bases and J by 1 base. Germline loops: CDR1 MDHEN, CDR2 SYDVKM. CDR3 amino acids: CASRVTWTGTMNTGELFF. The CDR3 DNA is TGTGCCAGCAGAGTTACTTGGACAGGGACCATGAACACCGGGGAGCTGTTTTTT.

The chain is built from TRBV19 and TRBJ1-1, with D perhaps TRBD1 (5 bases). V was cut by 9 bases and J by 4 bases, with 15 bases left in between. The CDR3 totals 13 residues. Germline-derived CDR1 and CDR2 are LNHDA and SQIVND (reference sequence). CDR3 residues: CASRNGGGTEAFF. In DNA, the CDR3 is TGTGCCAGCCGAAATGGGGGAGGCACTGAAGCTTTCTTT.

The CDR3 nucleotides read TGTGCCAGCAGTTACTCGGGGCAGGGGTTGAGTGAAGCTTTCTTT. Amino acids: CASSYSGQGLSEAFF. The chain is built from TRBV6-6 and TRBJ1-1, with TRBD1 as a possible D gene (6 bases). V was clipped by 0 bases and J by 7 bases, with 15 bases between them. The CDR3 spans 15 residues. Germline CDR1 and CDR2: MNHNY and SVGAGI (reference sequence).

This chain uses TRBV29-1 with TRBJ1-1; weak D call: TRBD1 (5 bases). V was pared by 6 bases and J by 5 bases, with 22 bases between. Germline values: CDR1 SQVTM, CDR2 ANQGSEA. CDR3 length: 15 amino acids. The CDR3 loop reads CSVPSGAGGVTEAFF. In DNA, the CDR3 is TGCAGCGTCCCGAGCGGGGCAGGAGGGGTAACTGAAGCTTTCTTT.

As concerns this clone: This specimen includes other DNA sequences encoding the same CDR3. This chain links TRBV28 with TRBJ2-7; D gene uncertain. Trimming took off 1 base at V and 3 bases at J, with 4 bases between the two ends. Germline V gives CDR1 MDHEN, CDR2 SYDVKM. This CDR3 has 12 amino acids. Here the CDR3 DNA reads TGTGCCAGCAGTTTATCTAGCTACGAGCAGTACTTC. It codes for CASSLSSYEQYF.

The table lists this clone with a few counts. The chain employs TRBV7-9 and TRBJ2-7, with D possibly TRBD1 on 5 matching bases. The germline V gene encodes CDR1 SEHNR and CDR2 FQNEAQ (reference sequence). V lost 8 bases, J lost 1 base, and 15 bases lay in between. CDR3 length: 14 amino acids. CDR3 bases: TGTGCCAGCCTCCCCTGGGGCAGGTCCTACGAGCAGTACTTC. Its translation: CASLPWGRSYEQYF.

The CDR3 DNA is TGTGCCAGCAGCGAGGGGGCTGCCACAGATACGCAGTATTTT. Translating gives CASSEGAATDTQYF. V is TRBV9 and J is TRBJ2-3; 7 bases map to TRBD1. CDR3 size: 14 residues. Germline V gene sequence: CDR1 SGDLS, CDR2 YYNGEE. J was trimmed by 2 bases and V by 3 bases; bases with no gene match: 3.

This chain joins TRBV27 and TRBJ2-2, with 10 bases aligning to TRBD1. Trimming took 0 bases from V and 5 from J; bases not matched to a gene: 3. Germline lookup yields CDR1 MNHEY and CDR2 SMNVEV (reference sequence). This CDR3 comprises 16 residues. The DNA for the CDR3 is TGTGCCAGCAGTTTATCCGGACAGGGGGAAACCGGGGAGCTGTTTTTT. Protein sequence: CASSLSGQGETGELFF.

The chain is built from TRBV7-9 and TRBJ1-6, with TRBD1 as a possible D gene (6 bases). The CDR3 has 14 residues. Germline assignment: CDR1 SEHNR and CDR2 FQNEAQ (reference sequence). Trimming shortened V by 1 base and J by 6 bases, and 7 bases separated the two germline ends. The CDR3 nucleotides read TGTGCCAGCAGCTTAGTCAGGGGTAATTCACCCCTCCACTTT. Protein sequence: CASSLVRGNSPLHF.

The V gene is TRBV7-8, the J gene TRBJ2-7; D tentatively reads TRBD1 or TRBD2 (5 bases each). V dropped 1 base and J dropped 2 bases, with 12 bases sitting between them. Germline V gene lookup returns CDR1 SGHVS and CDR2 FQNEAQ. This CDR3 comprises 15 residues. The CDR3 bases are TGTGCCAGCAGCTTAGTTGGGGGTTCCACCTACGAGCAGTACTTC. Translated: CASSLVGGSTYEQYF.

The chain carries TRBV4-2 and TRBJ2-7, with TRBD1 as a possible D gene (5 bases). The germline V and J ends were trimmed by 4 bases and 3 bases, with 10 bases remaining between them. The CDR3 has 13 amino acids. Germline V gene lookup returns CDR1 LGHNA and CDR2 YNFKEQ. CDR3 region: CASSLETDYEQYF. The CDR3 coding sequence is TGTGCCAGCAGCCTGGAGACAGACTACGAGCAGTACTTC.

The J gene is TRBJ2-4, the V gene TRBV15; TRBD1 agrees at 8 bases. V trimming: 1 base; J trimming: 6 bases; junction bases outside the gene matches: 2. CDR3 length: 14 amino acids. CDR1 is LNHNV, CDR2 YYDKDF, per germline (reference sequence). Written as DNA, the CDR3 is TGTGCCACCAGCAGAGCAGGGGGCGCAAACATTCAGTACTTC. It is translated as CATSRAGGANIQYF.

The chain carries TRBV28 and TRBJ2-7; either TRBD1 or TRBD2 may supply D (6 bases each). Germline V gene data show CDR1 as MDHEN and CDR2 as SYDVKM. Trimming removed 6 bases at V and 5 bases at J, with 17 bases between. This CDR3 has 14 residues. The CDR3, as DNA: TGTGCCAGCAGACCCGAGGGGGGTCGGCACGAGCAGTACTTC. Translated: CASRPEGGRHEQYF.

The chain employs TRBV2 and TRBJ1-1, with D unresolved. V lost 3 bases to trimming and J lost 1 base, with 6 bases between them. Germline V gives CDR1 SNHLY, CDR2 FYNNEI. The CDR3 sequence is 13 residues long. For the CDR3, the DNA is TGTGCCAGCAGTGACTGGGGGAACACTGAAGCTTTCTTT. Translation: CASSDWGNTEAFF.

In its sample, this clone was seen a few times. V and J are TRBV11-2 and TRBJ2-7, with D uncertain. Germline V gives CDR1 SGHAT, CDR2 FQNNGV. Trimming stripped 5 bases from V and 1 base from J, with 3 bases between. This CDR3 comprises 11 residues. CDR3 in amino acids: CASSASYEQYF. Here the CDR3 DNA reads TGTGCCAGCAGCGCATCCTACGAGCAGTACTTC.

CDR3 amino acids: CASSITVFGGANVLTF. The CDR3 DNA reads as TGTGCCAGTAGTATAACGGTATTTGGAGGGGCCAACGTCCTGACTTTC. The genes are TRBV19 and TRBJ2-6; D unresolved. CDR1 and CDR2 (germline): LNHDA, SQIVND (reference sequence). V lost 2 bases to trimming and J lost 4 bases, with 12 bases between them. The CDR3 is 16 amino acids.

This clone was observed a handful of times. The V gene is TRBV7-2, the J gene TRBJ1-5; D is ambiguous. The CDR3 totals 15 residues. Trimming took off 1 base at V and 4 bases at J, with 11 bases between the two ends. Germline loops: CDR1 SGHTA, CDR2 FQGNSA. The CDR3 bases are TGTGCCAGCAGCTTAGACGTCTTTGTGAATCAGCCCCAGCATTTT. Translated, it gives CASSLDVFVNQPQHF.

The chain recombines TRBV27 with TRBJ1-2, with D uncertain. V lost 6 bases, J lost 4 bases, and 18 bases lay in between. Per the germline V gene, CDR1 is MNHEY and CDR2 is SMNVEV (reference sequence). CDR3 length equals 15 residues. The CDR3 DNA reads TGTGCCAGCAGGATCCACTCGGTCTCCGGCTATGGCTACACCTTC. Protein sequence: CASRIHSVSGYGYTF.

The chain links TRBV4-1 to TRBJ2-6, with 8 nucleotides matching TRBD2. The germline CDR1 and CDR2 sequences are MGHRA and YSYEKL. V dropped 3 bases and J dropped 0; count of bases not matched to a gene: 7. There are 18 residues in the CDR3. For the CDR3, the DNA is TGCGCCAGCAGCCATGCTAGCGGGCTCAACTCTGGGGCCAACGTCCTGACTTTC. It encodes CASSHASGLNSGANVLTF.

The CDR3 region has the DNA TGTGCCAGCAGACTTCCGGGACAGGTAGAAAATGAGCAGTTCTTC. As protein: CASRLPGQVENEQFF. The chain joins TRBV2 to TRBJ2-1; 8 bases line up with TRBD1. Trimming at V came to 6 bases and at J to 7 bases, leaving 11 bases not matched to a gene. Germline CDR1 and CDR2: SNHLY and FYNNEI. The CDR3 runs 15 residues.

This rearrangement joins TRBV18 to TRBJ2-7, with 11 nucleotides matching TRBD1. The trim removed 3 bases at V and 5 bases at J, leaving 3 bases unmatched. Germline V gene sequence: CDR1 KGHSH, CDR2 LQKENI. CDR3 size: 14 residues. CDR3 in DNA: TGTGCCAGCTCACCTGGACAGGGGGCAAACGAGCAGTACTTC. Translated, it gives CASSPGQGANEQYF.

This clone turned up a few times. V usage is TRBV13 and J usage is TRBJ2-3; TRBD2 is a possible D gene (6 bases). This CDR3 is 15 amino acids long. With 5 bases removed from V and 4 bases from J, the gap between germline ends came to 16 bases. From germline, CDR1 is PRHDT and CDR2 FYEKMQ (reference sequence). CDR3 in amino acids: CASSHNLEGSDTQYF. DNA for the CDR3: TGTGCCAGCAGCCACAATCTGGAGGGTTCAGATACGCAGTATTTT. The full variable domain, with the rest looked up from reference TRBV13 and TRBJ2-3, is AAGVIQSPRHLIKEKRETATLKCYPIPRHDTVYWYQQGPGQDPQFLISFYEKMQSDKGSIPDRFSAQQFSDYHSELNMSSLELGDSALYFCASSHNLEGSDTQYFGPGTRLTVL.